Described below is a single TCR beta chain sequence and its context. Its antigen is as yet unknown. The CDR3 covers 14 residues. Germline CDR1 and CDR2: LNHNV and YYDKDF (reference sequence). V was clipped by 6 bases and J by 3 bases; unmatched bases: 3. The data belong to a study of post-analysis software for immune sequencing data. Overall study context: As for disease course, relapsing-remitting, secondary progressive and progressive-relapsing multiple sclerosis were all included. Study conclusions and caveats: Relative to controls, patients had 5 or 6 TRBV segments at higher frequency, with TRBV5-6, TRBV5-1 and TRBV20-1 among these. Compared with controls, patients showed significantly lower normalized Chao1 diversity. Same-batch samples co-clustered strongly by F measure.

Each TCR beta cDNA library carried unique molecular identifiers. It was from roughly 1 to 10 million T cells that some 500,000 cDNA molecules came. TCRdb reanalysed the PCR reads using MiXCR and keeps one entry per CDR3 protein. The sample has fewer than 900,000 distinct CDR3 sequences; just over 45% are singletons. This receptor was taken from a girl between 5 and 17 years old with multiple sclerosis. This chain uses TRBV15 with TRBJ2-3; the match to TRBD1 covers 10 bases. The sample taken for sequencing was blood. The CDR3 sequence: CATRPGQGTDTQYF. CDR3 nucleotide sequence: TGTGCCACCAGGCCGGGACAGGGGACAGATACGCAGTATTTT.